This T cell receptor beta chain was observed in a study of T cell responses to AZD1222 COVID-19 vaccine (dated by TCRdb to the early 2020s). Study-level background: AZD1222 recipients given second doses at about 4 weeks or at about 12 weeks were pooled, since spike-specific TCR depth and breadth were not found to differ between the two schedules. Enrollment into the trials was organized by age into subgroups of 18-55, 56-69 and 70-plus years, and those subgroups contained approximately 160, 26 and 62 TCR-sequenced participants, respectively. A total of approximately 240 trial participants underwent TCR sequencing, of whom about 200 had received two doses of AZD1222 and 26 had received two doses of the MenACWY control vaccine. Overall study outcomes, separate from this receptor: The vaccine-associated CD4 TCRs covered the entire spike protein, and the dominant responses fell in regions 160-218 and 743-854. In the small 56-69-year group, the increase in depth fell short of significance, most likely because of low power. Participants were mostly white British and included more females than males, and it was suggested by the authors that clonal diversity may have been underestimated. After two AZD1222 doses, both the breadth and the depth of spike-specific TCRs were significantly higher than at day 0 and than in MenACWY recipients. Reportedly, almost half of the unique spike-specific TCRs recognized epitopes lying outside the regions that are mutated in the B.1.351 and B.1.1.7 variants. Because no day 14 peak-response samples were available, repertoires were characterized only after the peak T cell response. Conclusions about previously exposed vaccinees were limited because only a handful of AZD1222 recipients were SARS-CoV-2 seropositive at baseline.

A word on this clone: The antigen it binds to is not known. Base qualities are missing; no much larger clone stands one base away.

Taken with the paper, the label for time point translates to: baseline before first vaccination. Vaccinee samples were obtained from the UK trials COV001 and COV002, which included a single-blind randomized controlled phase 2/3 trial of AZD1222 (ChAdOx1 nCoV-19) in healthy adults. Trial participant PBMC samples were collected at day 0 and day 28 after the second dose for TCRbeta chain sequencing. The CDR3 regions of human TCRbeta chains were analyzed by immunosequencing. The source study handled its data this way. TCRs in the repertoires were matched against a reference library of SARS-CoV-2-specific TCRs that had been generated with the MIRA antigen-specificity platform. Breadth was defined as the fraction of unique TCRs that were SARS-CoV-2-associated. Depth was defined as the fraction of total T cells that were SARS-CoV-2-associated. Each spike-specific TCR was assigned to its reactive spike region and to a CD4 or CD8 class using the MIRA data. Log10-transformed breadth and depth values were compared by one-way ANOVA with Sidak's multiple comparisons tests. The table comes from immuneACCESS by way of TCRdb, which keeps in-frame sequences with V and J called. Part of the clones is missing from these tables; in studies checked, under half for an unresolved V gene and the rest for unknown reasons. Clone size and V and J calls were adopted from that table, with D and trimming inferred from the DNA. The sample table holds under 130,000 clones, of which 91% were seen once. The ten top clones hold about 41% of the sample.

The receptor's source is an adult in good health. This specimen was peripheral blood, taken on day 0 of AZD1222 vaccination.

The DNA sequence is as follows: TGTGCCAGCAGCTCCGTACAAAATATAGCGGGAGAGACCTACGAGCAGTACTTC. It codes for CASSSVQNIAGETYEQYF. Recombination linked TRBV5-6 to TRBJ2-7; 9 bases in the middle match TRBD2. The CDR3 goes from the cysteine to the phenylalanine over 18 residues. CDR3 DNA is the only sequence kept; it has 54 bases, read in frame from the first base. The germline V and J ends show losses of 3 bases and 2 bases respectively, and no gene match explains 15 bases of the junction. The germline V gene gives CDR1 as SGHDT and CDR2 as YYEEEE.